The 21 T cell receptor beta chains in this list originate from one sample, sequenced in a study of blood T cell repertoires in COVID-19. The table came from immunoSEQ multiplex PCR; TCRdb's copy has only in-frame clones and leaves some out. The table lists roughly 280,000 clones, approximately 86% of them singletons. What was sequenced was peripheral blood. The origin of the receptors is a young man with active or convalescent COVID-19.

This chain uses TRBV12-3 or TRBV12-4 with TRBJ2-7, with D unresolved. The V and J ends lost 2 bases and 5 bases respectively, with 10 bases between them. This CDR3 has 13 residues. CDR3 sequence (DNA): TGTGCCAGCAGTTTATTTGTCCCCAACGAGCAGTACTTC. Protein product: CASSLFVPNEQYF.

The chain employs TRBV28 and TRBJ2-1; 10 bases match TRBD2. The trim removed 4 bases at V and 8 bases at J, leaving 8 bases unmatched. This CDR3 comprises 15 residues. Germline V gene data show CDR1 as MDHEN and CDR2 as SYDVKM. CDR3 sequence: CASSSASGSRDEQFF. The CDR3 DNA reads as TGTGCCAGCAGTTCGGCTAGCGGGAGCAGGGATGAGCAGTTCTTC. Looking up the rest from reference TRBV28 and TRBJ2-1 gives the full variable domain: DVKVTQSSRYLVKRTGEKVFLECVQDMDHENMFWYRQDPGLGLRLIYFSYDVKMKEKGDIPEGYSVSREKKERFSLILESASTNQTSMYLCASSSASGSRDEQFFGPGTRLTVL.

Turning to this clone: A junction end diverges from the germline sequence, so it may reflect a read error. V gene TRBV2 combines with J gene TRBJ1-1; a weak D match, TRBD1 (5 bases). CDR1 is SNHLY and CDR2 is FYNNEI in the germline V gene. The CDR3 is 13 residues long. Here the CDR3 DNA reads TGTGCCAGCAGTGAACCCCCAGACAGCTCTACGATCTTT. It yields the protein CASSEPPDSSTIF.

The rearrangement links TRBV30 to TRBJ2-3, with TRBD1 as a possible D gene (5 bases). V was pared by 5 bases and J by 2 bases, with 11 bases between. Per the germline V gene, CDR1 is GTSNPN and CDR2 is SVGIG (reference sequence). This CDR3 region has 13 residues. The CDR3 is CAWEGGHTDTQYF. The DNA for the CDR3 is TGTGCCTGGGAAGGTGGACACACAGATACGCAGTATTTT.

This clone has only a few counts. The chain carries TRBV6-2 or TRBV6-3 and TRBJ2-7; D may be TRBD1 (6 bases). The CDR3 runs 14 residues. V lost 4 bases to trimming and J lost 2 bases, with 12 bases between them. Per the germline V gene, CDR1 is MNHEY and CDR2 is SVGEGT. Here the CDR3 DNA reads TGTGCCAGCAGTTGGTTCGGGACAACCTACGAGCAGTACTTC. It yields the protein CASSWFGTTYEQYF.

This clone was observed once. The chain joins TRBV16 to TRBJ2-2, with 11 bases that match TRBD1. This CDR3 has 19 residues. Germline CDR1 is KGHSY and CDR2 is FQNENV. With V trimmed by 3 bases and J by 8 bases, 17 bases remained unmatched. DNA of the CDR3: TGTGCCAGCAGCCACTCCTGGTCCGGGACAGGGGGAGTAACAGGGGAGCTGTTTTTT. Its translation: CASSHSWSGTGGVTGELFF. The full variable domain, completed using reference TRBV16 and TRBJ2-2, is GEEVAQTPKHLVRGEGQKAKLYCAPIKGHSYVFWYQQVLKNEFKFLISFQNENVFDETGMPKERFSAKCLPNSPCSLEIQATKLEDSAVYFCASSHSWSGTGGVTGELFFGEGSRLTVL.

The rearrangement links TRBV28 to TRBJ2-7; no firm D call. Germline V CDR1 and CDR2: MDHEN, SYDVKM. Trimming removed 2 bases from V and 2 bases from J, with 10 bases in between. The CDR3 loop spans 14 amino acids. The CDR3 sequence: CASSLVHLTYEQYF. The CDR3 DNA reads TGTGCCAGCAGTTTAGTTCACTTAACCTACGAGCAGTACTTC.

J is TRBJ2-5 and V is TRBV2, with 11 bases identical to TRBD1. Per the germline V gene, CDR1 is SNHLY and CDR2 is FYNNEI. V gave up 10 bases and J gave up 5 bases; unmatched junction bases: 6. The CDR3 covers 13 residues. CDR3 nucleotide sequence: TGTGCCACGGCGGGACAGGGGGTCGAGACCCAGTACTTC. It specifies CATAGQGVETQYF.

V and J are TRBV6-5 and TRBJ1-3; no clear D. Germline V CDR1 and CDR2: MNHEY, SVGAGI. Trimming left V 10 bases short and J 2 bases short, with 15 bases between. The CDR3 totals 14 residues. Here the CDR3 DNA reads TGTGCCACTTCTCCGGCGGGCGCTGGAAACACCATATATTTT. This gives the protein CATSPAGAGNTIYF.

V is TRBV9 and J is TRBJ2-1; 9 positions agree with TRBD1. This CDR3 has 14 residues. Germline V gives CDR1 SGDLS, CDR2 YYNGEE. The trim removed 3 bases at V and 8 bases at J, leaving 6 bases unmatched. The CDR3 nucleotides read TGTGCCAGCAGCGGGACAGGGGCAGGTTATGAGCAGTTCTTC. Translating gives CASSGTGAGYEQFF.

In its sample, this clone was seen once. The J gene is TRBJ1-1, the V gene TRBV2; no clear D. This CDR3 is built from 10 residues. V lost 8 bases to trimming and J lost 11 bases, with 12 bases between them. The V gene's germline CDR1 is SNHLY and CDR2 FYNNEI. This CDR3 is CASLEIGAFF. DNA of the CDR3: TGTGCCAGCCTCGAGATCGGGGCTTTCTTT.

V and J are TRBV5-6 and TRBJ1-5, with a tentative D call TRBD1 (5 bases). The CDR3 extends over 14 amino acids. V lost 2 bases, J lost 2 bases, and 8 bases lay in between. Germline CDR1 and CDR2: SGHDT and YYEEEE. The CDR3 nucleotides are TGTGCCAGCAGCTTTGCGGGGGGCAATCAGCCCCAGCATTTT. Residues: CASSFAGGNQPQHF.

This clone has just one count. The chain recombines TRBV23-1 with TRBJ2-2; weak D call: TRBD2 (6 bases). TRBV23-1 is labeled an ORF, and its function is uncertain. The CDR3 extends over 17 amino acids. The V gene lost 5 bases and the J gene lost 4 bases, with 20 bases spanning the gap. The CDR3 here is CASSWEGRGRGTGELFF. The CDR3 bases are TGCGCCAGCAGTTGGGAAGGGCGGGGCCGGGGCACCGGGGAGCTGTTTTTT.

V usage is TRBV6-2 or TRBV6-3 and J usage is TRBJ2-7, with 7 bases that match TRBD2. The CDR3 totals 16 residues. V lost 0 bases to trimming and J lost 3 bases; unmatched junction nucleotides: 8. Germline assignment: CDR1 MNHEY and CDR2 SVGEGT. The CDR3 bases are TGTGCCAGCAGTTACTCGATGGGGGGGATTATCTACGAGCAGTACTTC. Encoded protein: CASSYSMGGIIYEQYF.

This sequence joins TRBV7-6 and TRBJ2-7, with TRBD2 matching 9 bases. Losses at the gene ends were 6 bases for V and 9 bases for J; bases not matched to a gene: 15. Germline CDR1 reads SGHVS; CDR2 reads FNYEAQ. The CDR3 runs to 15 residues. The CDR3 spells CASSSGGGAYEAQYF. The DNA of the CDR3 is TGTGCCAGCAGTTCTGGCGGGGGGGCCTACGAAGCGCAGTACTTC.

The rearrangement links TRBV12-3 or TRBV12-4 to TRBJ1-2; unclear D gene. There are 11 residues in the CDR3. V shed 8 bases and J shed 1 base, with 5 bases lying between them. The CDR3 loop reads CASSYNYGYTF. CDR3 DNA: TGTGCCAGCTCTTATAACTATGGCTACACCTTC.

The genes are TRBV10-3 and TRBJ1-1; TRBD1 matches 9 bases. The length of the CDR3 is 14 residues. Germline CDR1 is ENHRY and CDR2 is SYGVKD. V lost 11 bases and J lost 6; bases outside the gene matches: 13. The CDR3 spells CAPPWRDRDPEAFF. The CDR3 DNA sequence: TGTGCCCCCCCGTGGAGGGACAGGGACCCTGAAGCTTTCTTT.

The genes are TRBV5-4 and TRBJ2-3; weak D call: TRBD2 (6 bases). Deletions cut 4 bases from V and 5 bases from J, with 11 bases between. CDR1 SGHNT and CDR2 YYREEE come from the germline V gene (reference sequence). The CDR3 is 13 residues long. The CDR3 protein is CASSLSRGDTQYF. The CDR3, as DNA: TGTGCCAGCAGCCTCTCGCGGGGAGATACGCAGTATTTT. Looking up the rest from reference TRBV5-4 and TRBJ2-3 gives the full variable domain: ETGVTQSPTHLIKTRGQQVTLRCSSQSGHNTVSWYQQALGQGPQFIFQYYREEENGRGNFPPRFSGLQFPNYSSELNVNALELDDSALYLCASSLSRGDTQYFGPGTRLTVL.

The gene calls are TRBV13 and TRBJ1-2; D gene unclear. CDR1 is PRHDT, CDR2 FYEKMQ, per germline (reference sequence). Trimming removed 4 bases at V and 8 bases at J, with 11 bases between. This CDR3 has 12 residues. The DNA of the CDR3 is TGTGCCAGCAGCTGGGATCGAGGGGGCTACACCTTC. This sequence encodes CASSWDRGGYTF.

The rearrangement joins TRBV7-3 to TRBJ1-5; D ambiguous. The CDR3 runs 13 residues. Looked up from germline, CDR1 is SGHTA and CDR2 is FQGTGA. The V end was cut by 3 bases, the J end by 11 bases, with 14 bases between. The CDR3 coding sequence is TGTGCCAGCAGCTTGGTTCCTTTTTCGGCCCAGCATTTT. The encoded protein is CASSLVPFSAQHF.

The rearrangement joins TRBV5-1 to TRBJ2-5; 8 nucleotides align to TRBD1. This CDR3 contains 14 residues. CDR1 is SGHRS and CDR2 is YFSETQ in the germline V gene. V lost 4 bases, J lost 5 bases, and 7 bases stayed unmatched. CDR3 bases: TGCGCCAGCAGCCTAGGACAGGGACGGGAGACCCAGTACTTC. Its translation is CASSLGQGRETQYF.